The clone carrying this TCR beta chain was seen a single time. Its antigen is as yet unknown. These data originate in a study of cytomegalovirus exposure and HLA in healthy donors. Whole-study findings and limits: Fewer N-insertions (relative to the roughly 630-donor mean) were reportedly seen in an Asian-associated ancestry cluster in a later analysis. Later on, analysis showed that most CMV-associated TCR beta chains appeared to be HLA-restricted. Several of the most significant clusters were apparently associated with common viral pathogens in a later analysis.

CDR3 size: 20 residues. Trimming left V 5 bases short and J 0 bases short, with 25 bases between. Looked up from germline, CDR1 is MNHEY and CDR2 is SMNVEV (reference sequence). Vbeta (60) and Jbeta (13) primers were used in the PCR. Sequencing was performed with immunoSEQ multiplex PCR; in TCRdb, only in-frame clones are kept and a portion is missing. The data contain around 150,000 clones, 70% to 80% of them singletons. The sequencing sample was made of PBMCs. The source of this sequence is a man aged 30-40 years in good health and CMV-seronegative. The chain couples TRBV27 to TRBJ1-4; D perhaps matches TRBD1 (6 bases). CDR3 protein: CASSTTPPGQIRATNEKLFF. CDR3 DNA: TGTGCCAGCAGTACCACCCCACCGGGACAAATACGTGCAACTAATGAAAAACTGTTTTTT. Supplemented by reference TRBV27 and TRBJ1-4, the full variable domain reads EAQVTQNPRYLITVTGKKLTVTCSQNMNHEYMSWYRQDPGLGLRQIYYSMNVEVTDKGDVPEGYKVSRKEKRNFPLILESPSPNQTSLYFCASSTTPPGQIRATNEKLFFGSGTQLSVL.